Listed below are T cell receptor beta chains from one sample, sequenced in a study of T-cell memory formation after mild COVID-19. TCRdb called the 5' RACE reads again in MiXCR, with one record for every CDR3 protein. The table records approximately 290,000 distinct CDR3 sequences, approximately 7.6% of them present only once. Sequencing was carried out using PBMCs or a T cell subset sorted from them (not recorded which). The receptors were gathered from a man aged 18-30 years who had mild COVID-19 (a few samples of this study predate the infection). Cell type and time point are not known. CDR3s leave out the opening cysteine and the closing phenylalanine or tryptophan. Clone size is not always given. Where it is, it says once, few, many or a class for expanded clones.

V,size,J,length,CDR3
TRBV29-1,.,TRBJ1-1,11,SVEGQGDTEAF
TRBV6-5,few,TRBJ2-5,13,ASSRARTGRETQY
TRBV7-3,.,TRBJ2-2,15,ASSLLAAGVNTGELF
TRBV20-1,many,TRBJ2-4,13,SAGGTGNDKNIQY
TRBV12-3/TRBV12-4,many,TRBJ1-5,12,ASSLGEGNQPQH
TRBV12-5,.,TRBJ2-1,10,ASGLLPSEQF
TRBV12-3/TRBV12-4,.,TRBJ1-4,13,ASRHNAGGNEKLF
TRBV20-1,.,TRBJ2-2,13,SARDSSFYTGELF
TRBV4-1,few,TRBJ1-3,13,ASSQADRWSDTIY
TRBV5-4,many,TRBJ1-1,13,ASSLGQGLNTEAF
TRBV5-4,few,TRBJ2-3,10,ASTGRADTQY
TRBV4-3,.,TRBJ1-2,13,ASSQVIGVGYGYT
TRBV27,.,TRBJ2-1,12,ASSLYSPGNEQF
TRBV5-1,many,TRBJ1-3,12,ASMQGAGGNTIY
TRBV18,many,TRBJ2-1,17,ASSPAQRARDRDKNEQF
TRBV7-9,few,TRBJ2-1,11,ASSSARDNEQF
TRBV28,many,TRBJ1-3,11,ASSLQSGNTIY
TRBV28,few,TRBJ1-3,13,ASSFRLNSGNTIY
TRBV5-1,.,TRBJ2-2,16,ASSFLGLAVTNTGELF
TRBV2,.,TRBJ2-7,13,ASSEAPRVGDEQY
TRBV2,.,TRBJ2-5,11,ASFPGRQETQY
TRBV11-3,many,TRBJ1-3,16,ASSLSQGGTTSGNTIY
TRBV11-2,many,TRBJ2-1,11,ASSSGQGVEQF
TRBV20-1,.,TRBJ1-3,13,SARDLSRTGNTIY
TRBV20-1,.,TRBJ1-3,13,SASDFPGSGNTIY
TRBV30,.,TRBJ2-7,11,AWSLDSAYEQY
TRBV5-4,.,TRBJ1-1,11,ASSLLLNTEAF